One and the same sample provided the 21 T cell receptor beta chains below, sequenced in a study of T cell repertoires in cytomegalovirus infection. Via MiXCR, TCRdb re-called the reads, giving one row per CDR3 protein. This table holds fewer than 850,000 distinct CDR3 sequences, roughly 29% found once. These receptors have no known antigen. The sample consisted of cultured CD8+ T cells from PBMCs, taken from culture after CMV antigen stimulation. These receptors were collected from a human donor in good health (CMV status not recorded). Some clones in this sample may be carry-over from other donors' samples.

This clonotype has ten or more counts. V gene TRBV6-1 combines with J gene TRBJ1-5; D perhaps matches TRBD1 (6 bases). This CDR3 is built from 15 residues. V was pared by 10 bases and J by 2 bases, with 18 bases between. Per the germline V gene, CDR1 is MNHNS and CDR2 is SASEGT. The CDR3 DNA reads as TGTGCCATCACACCTGACAGGCTTCGCAATCAGCCCCAGCATTTT. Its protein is CAITPDRLRNQPQHF.

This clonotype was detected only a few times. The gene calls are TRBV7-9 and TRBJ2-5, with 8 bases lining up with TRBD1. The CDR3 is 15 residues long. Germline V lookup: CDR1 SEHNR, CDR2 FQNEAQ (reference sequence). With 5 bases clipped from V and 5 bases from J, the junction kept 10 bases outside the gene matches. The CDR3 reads CASSGAGTGFETQYF. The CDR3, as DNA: TGTGCCAGCAGCGGAGCCGGGACAGGCTTCGAGACCCAGTACTTC.

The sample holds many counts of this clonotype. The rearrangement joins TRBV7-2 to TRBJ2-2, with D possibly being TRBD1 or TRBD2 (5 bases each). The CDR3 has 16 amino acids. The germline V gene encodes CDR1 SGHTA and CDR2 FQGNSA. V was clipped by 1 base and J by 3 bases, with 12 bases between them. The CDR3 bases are TGTGCCAGCAGCTTAGGGATCCTGGGGGACACCGGGGAGCTGTTTTTT. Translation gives CASSLGILGDTGELFF.

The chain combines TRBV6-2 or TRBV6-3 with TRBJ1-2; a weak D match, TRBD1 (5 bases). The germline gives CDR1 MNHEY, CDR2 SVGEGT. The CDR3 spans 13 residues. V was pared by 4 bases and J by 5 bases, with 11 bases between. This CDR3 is CASSWDQLYGYTF. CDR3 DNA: TGTGCCAGCAGTTGGGACCAACTTTATGGCTACACCTTC.

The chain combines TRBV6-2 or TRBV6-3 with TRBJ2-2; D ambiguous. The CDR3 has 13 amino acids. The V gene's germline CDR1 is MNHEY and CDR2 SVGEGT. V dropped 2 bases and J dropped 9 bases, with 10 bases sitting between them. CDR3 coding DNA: TGTGCCAGCAGTTACCCAACGTATCGGGAGCTGTTTTTT. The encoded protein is CASSYPTYRELFF.

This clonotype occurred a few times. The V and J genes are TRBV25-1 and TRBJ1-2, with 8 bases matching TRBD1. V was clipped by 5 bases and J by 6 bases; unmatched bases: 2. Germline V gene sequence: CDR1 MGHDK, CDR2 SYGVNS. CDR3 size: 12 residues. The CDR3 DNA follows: TGTGCCAGCAGTACCAGGGGGCATGGCTACACCTTC. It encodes CASSTRGHGYTF.

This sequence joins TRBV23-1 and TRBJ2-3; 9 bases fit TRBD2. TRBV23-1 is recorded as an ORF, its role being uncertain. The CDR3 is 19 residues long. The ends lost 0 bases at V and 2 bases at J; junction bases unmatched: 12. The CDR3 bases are TGCGCCAGCAGTCAATCGGAGCGGGGGGCCCTCTATTCCACAGATACGCAGTATTTT. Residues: CASSQSERGALYSTDTQYF.

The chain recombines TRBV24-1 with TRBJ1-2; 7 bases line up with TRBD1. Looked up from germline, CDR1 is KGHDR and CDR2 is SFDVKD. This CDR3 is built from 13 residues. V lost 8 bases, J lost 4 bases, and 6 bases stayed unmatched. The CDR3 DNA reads TGTGCCACCACCCCGGGACAGTCCTATGGCTACACCTTC. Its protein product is CATTPGQSYGYTF.

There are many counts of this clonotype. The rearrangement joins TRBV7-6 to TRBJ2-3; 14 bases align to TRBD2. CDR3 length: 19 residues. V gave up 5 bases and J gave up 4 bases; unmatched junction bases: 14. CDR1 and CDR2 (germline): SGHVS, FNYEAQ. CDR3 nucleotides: TGTGCCAGCAGCCACCGAGGACTAGCGGGGGGACGGGGGCCAGATACGCAGTATTTT. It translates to CASSHRGLAGGRGPDTQYF.

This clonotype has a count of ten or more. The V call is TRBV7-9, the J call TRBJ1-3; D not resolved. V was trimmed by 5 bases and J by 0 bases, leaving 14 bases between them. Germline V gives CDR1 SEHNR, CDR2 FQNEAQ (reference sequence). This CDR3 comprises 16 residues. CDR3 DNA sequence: TGTGCCAGCAGCCCTCCGAGCGGCCGCTCTGGAAACACCATATATTTT. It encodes CASSPPSGRSGNTIYF. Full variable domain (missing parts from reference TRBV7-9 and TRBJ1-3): DTGVSQNPRHKITKRGQNVTFRCDPISEHNRLYWYRQTLGQGPEFLTYFQNEAQLEKSRLLSDRFSAERPKGSFSTLEIQRTEQGDSAMYLCASSPPSGRSGNTIYFGEGSWLTVV.

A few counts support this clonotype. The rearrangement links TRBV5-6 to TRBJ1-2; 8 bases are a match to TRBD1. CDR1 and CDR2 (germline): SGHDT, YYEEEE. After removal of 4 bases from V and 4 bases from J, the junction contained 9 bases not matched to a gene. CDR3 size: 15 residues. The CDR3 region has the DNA TGTGCCAGCAGCAGAATCAGGGGGCTGATCTATGGCTACACCTTC. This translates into CASSRIRGLIYGYTF.

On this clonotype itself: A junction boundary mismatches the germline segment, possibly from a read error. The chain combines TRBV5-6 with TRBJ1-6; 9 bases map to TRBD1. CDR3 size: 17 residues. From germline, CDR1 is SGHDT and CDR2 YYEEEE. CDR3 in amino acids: CASSNYRGHAYSSPLHF. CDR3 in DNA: TGTGCCAGCAGCAACTACAGGGGGCATGCATATAGTTCACCCCTCCACTTT. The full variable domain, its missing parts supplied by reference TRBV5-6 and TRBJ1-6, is DAGVTQSPTHLIKTRGQQVTLRCSPKSGHDTVSWYQQALGQGPQFIFQYYEEEERQRGNFPDRFSGHQFPNYSSELNVNALLLGDSALYLCASSNYRGHAYSSPLHFGNGTRLTVT.

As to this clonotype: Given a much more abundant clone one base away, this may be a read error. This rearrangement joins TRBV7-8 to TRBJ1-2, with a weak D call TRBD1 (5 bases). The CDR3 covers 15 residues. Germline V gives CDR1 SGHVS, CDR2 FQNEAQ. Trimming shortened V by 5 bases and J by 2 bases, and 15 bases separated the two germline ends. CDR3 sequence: CASSLRIGANYGYTF. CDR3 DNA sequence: TGTGCCAGCAGCCTACGGATAGGGGCCAACTATGGCTACACCTTC.

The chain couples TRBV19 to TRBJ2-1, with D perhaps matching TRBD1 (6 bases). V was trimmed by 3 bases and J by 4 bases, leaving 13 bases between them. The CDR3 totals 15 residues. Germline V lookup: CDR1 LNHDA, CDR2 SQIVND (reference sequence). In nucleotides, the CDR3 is TGTGCCAGTAGTATTCAAGGGGGTACTTACAATGAGCAGTTCTTC. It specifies CASSIQGGTYNEQFF.

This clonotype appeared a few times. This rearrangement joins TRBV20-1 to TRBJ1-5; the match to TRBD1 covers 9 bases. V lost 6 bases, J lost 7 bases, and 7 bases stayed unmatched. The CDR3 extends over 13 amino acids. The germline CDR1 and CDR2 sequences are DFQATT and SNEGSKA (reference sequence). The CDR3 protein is CSATDRGRQPQHF. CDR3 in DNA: TGCAGTGCCACGGACAGGGGCCGCCAGCCCCAGCATTTT.

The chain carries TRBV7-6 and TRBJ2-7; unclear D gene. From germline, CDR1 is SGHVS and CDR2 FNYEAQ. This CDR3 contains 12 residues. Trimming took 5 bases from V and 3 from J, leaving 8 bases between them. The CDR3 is CASSRLSYEQYF. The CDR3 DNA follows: TGTGCCAGCAGCAGACTGAGCTACGAGCAGTACTTC.

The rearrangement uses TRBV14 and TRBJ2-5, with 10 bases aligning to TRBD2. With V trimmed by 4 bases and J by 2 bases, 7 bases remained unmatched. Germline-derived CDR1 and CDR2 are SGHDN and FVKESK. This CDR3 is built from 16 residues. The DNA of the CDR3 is TGTGCCAGCAGCCCCAAACTAGCGGGGCCACAAGAGACCCAGTACTTC. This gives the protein CASSPKLAGPQETQYF.

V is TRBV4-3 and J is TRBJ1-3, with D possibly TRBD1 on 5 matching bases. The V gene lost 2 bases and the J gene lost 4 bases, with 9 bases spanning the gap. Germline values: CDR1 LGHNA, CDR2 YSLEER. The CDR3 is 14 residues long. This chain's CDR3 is CASSQPGPGNTIYF. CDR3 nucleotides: TGCGCCAGCAGCCAACCGGGACCGGGAAACACCATATATTTT.

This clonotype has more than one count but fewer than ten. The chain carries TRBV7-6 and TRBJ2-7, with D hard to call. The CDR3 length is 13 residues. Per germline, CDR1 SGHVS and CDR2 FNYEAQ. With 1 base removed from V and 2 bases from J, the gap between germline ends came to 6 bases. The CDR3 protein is CASSLDYTYEQYV. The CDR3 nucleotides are TGTGCCAGCAGCTTAGACTATACCTACGAGCAGTACGTC.

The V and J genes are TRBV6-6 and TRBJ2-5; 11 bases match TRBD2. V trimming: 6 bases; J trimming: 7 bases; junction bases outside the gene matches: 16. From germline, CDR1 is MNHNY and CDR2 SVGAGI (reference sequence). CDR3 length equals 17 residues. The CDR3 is CASSPGWDSGGAGTQYF. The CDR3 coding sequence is TGTGCCAGCAGCCCCGGCTGGGATAGCGGGGGGGCAGGGACCCAGTACTTC.

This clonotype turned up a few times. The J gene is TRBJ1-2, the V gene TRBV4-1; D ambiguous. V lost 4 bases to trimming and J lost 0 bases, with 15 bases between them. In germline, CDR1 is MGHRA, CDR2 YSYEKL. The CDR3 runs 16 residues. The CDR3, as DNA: TGCGCCAGCAGCCCCGAAATCGGGGTTACTAACTATGGCTACACCTTC. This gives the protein CASSPEIGVTNYGYTF.